This T cell receptor beta chain was sequenced in a study of regulatory T cells in long-lasting Graves disease. Construction of the TCR beta libraries employed iRepertoire HTBI primers in conjunction with Arm-PCR of CDR3 regions. In TCRdb, the multiplex PCR reads were re-called with MiXCR into one record per CDR3 protein. The sample holds over 350,000 distinct CDR3 sequences, around 15% seen once. The time point denotes: newly diagnosed GD, antithyroid drugs for less than 3 months. Preparation of the TCR library used RNA extracted from PBMCs. Deletions cut 2 bases from V and 5 bases from J, with 12 bases between. The germline gives CDR1 SNHLY, CDR2 FYNNEI. This CDR3 is 14 amino acids long. A further study also used this sample, focusing on T cells in Graves' hyperthyroidism and ophthalmopathy.

The chain has TRBV2 and TRBJ1-2; weak D call: TRBD1 (6 bases). This TCR came from a woman aged 50 to 60 with Graves disease. The source was peripheral blood mononuclear cells (PBMCs), collected at new diagnosis, from a patient treated with antithyroid drugs. The CDR3 loop is CASSEWGPGYGYTF. The CDR3 nucleotides read TGTGCCAGCAGTGAATGGGGGCCAGGTTATGGCTACACCTTC.